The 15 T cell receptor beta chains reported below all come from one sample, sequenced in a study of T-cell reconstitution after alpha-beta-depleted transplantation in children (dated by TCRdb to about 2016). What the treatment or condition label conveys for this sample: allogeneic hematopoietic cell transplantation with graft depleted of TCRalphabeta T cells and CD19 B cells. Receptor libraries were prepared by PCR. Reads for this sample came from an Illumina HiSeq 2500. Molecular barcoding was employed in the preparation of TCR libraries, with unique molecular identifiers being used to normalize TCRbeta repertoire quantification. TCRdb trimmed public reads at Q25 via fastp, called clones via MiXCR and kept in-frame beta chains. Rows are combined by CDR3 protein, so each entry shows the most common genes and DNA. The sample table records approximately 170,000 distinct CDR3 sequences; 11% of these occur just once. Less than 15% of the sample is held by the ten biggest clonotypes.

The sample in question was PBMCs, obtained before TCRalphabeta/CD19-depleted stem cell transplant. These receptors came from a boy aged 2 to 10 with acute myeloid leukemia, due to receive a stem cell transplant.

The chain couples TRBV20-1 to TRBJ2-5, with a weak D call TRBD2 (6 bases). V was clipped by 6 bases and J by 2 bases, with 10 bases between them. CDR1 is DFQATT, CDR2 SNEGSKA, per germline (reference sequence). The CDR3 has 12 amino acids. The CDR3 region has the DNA TGCAGTGCGGTGGGGGGACAAGAGACCCAGTACTTC. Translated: CSAVGGQETQYF.

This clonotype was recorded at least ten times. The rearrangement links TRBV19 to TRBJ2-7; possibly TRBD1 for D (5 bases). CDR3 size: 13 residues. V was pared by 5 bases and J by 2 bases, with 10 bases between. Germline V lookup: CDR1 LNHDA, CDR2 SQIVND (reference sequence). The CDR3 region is CASSPTGAYEQYF. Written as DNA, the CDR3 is TGTGCCAGTAGTCCCACAGGAGCCTACGAGCAGTACTTC.

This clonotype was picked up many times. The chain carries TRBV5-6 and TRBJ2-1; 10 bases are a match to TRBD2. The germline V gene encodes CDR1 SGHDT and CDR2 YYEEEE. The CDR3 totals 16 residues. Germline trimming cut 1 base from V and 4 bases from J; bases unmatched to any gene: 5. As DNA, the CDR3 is TGTGCCAGCAGCTTGCAAGGGACTAGCGATTACAATGAGCAGTTCTTC. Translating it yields CASSLQGTSDYNEQFF.

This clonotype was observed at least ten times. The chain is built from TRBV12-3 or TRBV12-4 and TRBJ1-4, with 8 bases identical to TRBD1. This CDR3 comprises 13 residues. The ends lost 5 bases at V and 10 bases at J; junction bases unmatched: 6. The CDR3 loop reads CASSPQQGGKLFF. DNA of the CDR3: TGTGCCAGCAGTCCCCAACAGGGGGGAAAACTGTTTTTT.

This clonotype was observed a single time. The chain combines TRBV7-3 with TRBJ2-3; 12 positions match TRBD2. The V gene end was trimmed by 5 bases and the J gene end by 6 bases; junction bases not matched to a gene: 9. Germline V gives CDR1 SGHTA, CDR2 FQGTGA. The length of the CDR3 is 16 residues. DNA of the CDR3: TGTGCCAGCAGCCCAGGACTAGCGGGATCGGGTGATACGCAGTATTTT. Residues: CASSPGLAGSGDTQYF.

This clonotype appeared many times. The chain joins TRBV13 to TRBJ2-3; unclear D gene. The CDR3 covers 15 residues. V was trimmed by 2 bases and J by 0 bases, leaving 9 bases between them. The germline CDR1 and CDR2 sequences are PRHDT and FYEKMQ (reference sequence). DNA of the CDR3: TGTGCCAGCAGCTTAACCCGCTCTAGCACAGATACGCAGTATTTT. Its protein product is CASSLTRSSTDTQYF.

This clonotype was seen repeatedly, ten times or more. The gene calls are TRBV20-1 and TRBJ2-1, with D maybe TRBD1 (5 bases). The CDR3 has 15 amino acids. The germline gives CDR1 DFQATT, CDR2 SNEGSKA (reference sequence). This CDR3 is CSGIAGLPSYNEQFF. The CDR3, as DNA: TGCAGCGGAATCGCAGGGTTACCCAGCTACAATGAGCAGTTCTTC.

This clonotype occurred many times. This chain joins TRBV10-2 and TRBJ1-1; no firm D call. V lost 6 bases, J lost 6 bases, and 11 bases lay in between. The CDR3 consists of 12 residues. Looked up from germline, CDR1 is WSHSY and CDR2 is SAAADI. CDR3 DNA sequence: TGCGCCAGCAGCAACATGGTCGCTGAAGCTTTCTTT. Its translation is CASSNMVAEAFF.

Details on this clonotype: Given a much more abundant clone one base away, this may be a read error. CDR3: CASSSPNEDEKLFF. CDR3 coding DNA: TGTGCCAGCTCTAGCCCTAATGAGGATGAAAAACTGTTTTTT. The rearrangement joins TRBV18 to TRBJ1-4; D not certain. The CDR3 length is 14 residues. Deletions cut 6 bases from V and 6 bases from J, with 14 bases between. The germline CDR1 and CDR2 sequences are KGHSH and LQKENI.

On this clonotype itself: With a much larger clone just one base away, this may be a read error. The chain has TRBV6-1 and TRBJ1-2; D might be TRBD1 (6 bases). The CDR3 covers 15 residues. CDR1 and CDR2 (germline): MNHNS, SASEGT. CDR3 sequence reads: CASRPRQDTNYGHTF. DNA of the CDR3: TGTGCCAGCAGACCACGACAGGATACTAACTATGGCCACACCTTC.

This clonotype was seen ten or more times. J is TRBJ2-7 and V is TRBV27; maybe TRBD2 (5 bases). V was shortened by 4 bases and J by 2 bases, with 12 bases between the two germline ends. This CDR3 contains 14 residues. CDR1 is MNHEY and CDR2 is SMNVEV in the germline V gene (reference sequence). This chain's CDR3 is CASSSRVRTYEQYF. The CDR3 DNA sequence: TGTGCCAGCAGTTCGAGGGTGAGGACCTACGAGCAGTACTTC.

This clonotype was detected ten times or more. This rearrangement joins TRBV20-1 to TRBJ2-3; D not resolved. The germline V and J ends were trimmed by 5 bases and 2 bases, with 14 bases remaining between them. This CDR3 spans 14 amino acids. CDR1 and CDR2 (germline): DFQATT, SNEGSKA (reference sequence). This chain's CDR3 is CSALRTLYTDTQYF. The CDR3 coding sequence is TGCAGTGCTCTAAGGACGCTATACACAGATACGCAGTATTTT.

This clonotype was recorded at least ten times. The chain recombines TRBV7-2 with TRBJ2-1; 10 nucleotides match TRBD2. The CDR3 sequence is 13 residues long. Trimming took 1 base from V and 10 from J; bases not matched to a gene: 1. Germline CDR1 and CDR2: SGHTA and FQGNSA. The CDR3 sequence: CASSLVAGGEQFF. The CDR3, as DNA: TGTGCCAGCAGCTTAGTAGCGGGAGGAGAGCAGTTCTTC.

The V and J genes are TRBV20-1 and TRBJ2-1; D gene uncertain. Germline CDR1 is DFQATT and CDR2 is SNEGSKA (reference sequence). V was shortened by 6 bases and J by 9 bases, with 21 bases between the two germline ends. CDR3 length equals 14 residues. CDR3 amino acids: CSAFRPQADGEQFF. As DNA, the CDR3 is TGCAGTGCCTTCCGGCCGCAGGCTGACGGTGAGCAGTTCTTC.

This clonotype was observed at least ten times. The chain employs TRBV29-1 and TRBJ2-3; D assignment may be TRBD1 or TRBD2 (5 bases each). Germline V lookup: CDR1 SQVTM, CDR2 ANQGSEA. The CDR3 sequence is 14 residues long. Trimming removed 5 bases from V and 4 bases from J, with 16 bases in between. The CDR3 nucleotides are TGCAGCGTTCGAAGAGGGACCATGGCAGATACGCAGTATTTT. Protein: CSVRRGTMADTQYF.